This T cell receptor (beta chain) was retrieved from a study of beta chain features in type 1 diabetes. The wider study: No patient-donor differences in age, gender, total cells or subset yield. Broader study findings: In every one of the four CD4+ subsets, TCRB CDR3s were moderately but significantly shorter in Type 1 diabetes patients. The VDJ junctions of type 1 diabetes patients carried fewer insertions and more deletions.

Reverse transcribing all isolated RNA meant expressed TCRB transcripts were sequenced. The data were produced by immunoSEQ multiplex PCR, yet TCRdb's version contains in-frame clones alone and is incomplete. The sample yields approximately 140,000 clones, 7% to 10% seen once. This clone was detected only a few times. The antigen remains undetermined. Germline loops: CDR1 SGHNT, CDR2 YYREEE (reference sequence). V was pared by 4 bases and J by 2 bases, with 2 bases of the junction left unmatched. The CDR3 extends over 16 amino acids. The rearrangement links TRBV5-4 to TRBJ2-1; 14 bases line up with TRBD2. Input material: central memory CD4+ T cells from blood. This clonotype was obtained from a young man with type 1 diabetes. The CDR3 nucleotides read TGTGCCAGCAGCCCGACTAGCGGGGGGGCCTACAATGAGCAGTTCTTC. Amino acids: CASSPTSGGAYNEQFF.